This T cell receptor beta chain emerged from a study of blood T cell repertoires in COVID-19. Libraries were prepared by immunoSEQ multiplex PCR; TCRdb keeps only in-frame clonotypes and omits some of them. Seen here are some 380,000 clones, around 90% observed once, and the top ten hold approximately 2.1%. Germline CDR1 and CDR2: SQVTM and ANQGSEA. The CDR3 length is 14 residues. The junction had 8 bases not matched to a gene; V was cut back by 8 bases and J by 0 bases. The rearrangement joins TRBV29-1 to TRBJ1-1, with 8 bases lining up with TRBD1. The sequenced sample consisted of PBMCs or T cells enriched from blood (not recorded which). This TCR came from a woman in her 40s with acute COVID-19. The CDR3 DNA reads as TGCAGCACCCGGACAGGGAGGGTGAACACTGAAGCTTTCTTT. It codes for CSTRTGRVNTEAFF.